The sequence of this T cell receptor (beta chain) was determined in a study of CXCR3-negative and CXCR3-positive naive CD8 T cells. Findings and limits, study-wide: Naive cells positive for CXCR3 carried more hydrophobic TRB CDR3s than CXCR3-negative ones. Surface CD5 was comparable between naive subsets; TCR strength was inferred from TRB CDR3 properties. Memory CD8+ cells showed much lower diversity, while both naive subsets displayed comparably high diversity. Naive CXCR3-negative cells resembled naive CXCR3-positive cells in TRBV-TRBJ usage; memory cells differed.

Of note for this clonotype: The antigen is unknown.

This CDR3 has 12 residues. The germline V gene encodes CDR1 SQVTM and CDR2 ANQGSEA. UMI-tagged TRB cDNA libraries were built via 5' RACE. TCRdb re-called the 5' RACE reads, yielding one record per CDR3 amino acid sequence without DNA. The data include 45,000 to 60,000 distinct CDR3 sequences; the top ten clones carry approximately 0.45%. V and J are TRBV29-1 and TRBJ2-2; the D gene TCRdb calls, TRBD1, cannot be checked with no DNA. The clonotype originates from a human donor in good health. Some clones in this sample may be carry-over from other donors' samples. The sample comprised naive CXCR3- CD8+ T cells from blood. Described subset: CD45RO-CCR7+CD27+CD95- naive CD8+ T cells lacking CXCR3 (TNR3-). The CDR3 sequence is CSVDWGHGELFF.